Sequencing of this T cell receptor (beta chain) was carried out in a study of T cells after posttransplantation cyclophosphamide (dated by TCRdb to about 2016). The study in broad terms: Using TRB sequencing, the study followed how the T cell repertoire reconstituted after myeloablative bone marrow transplantation in which posttransplantation cyclophosphamide served as GVHD prophylaxis. Antigen receptor sequencing was done on samples from some 34 PTCy-treated patients and from around 15 related bone marrow donors of those patients. Blood from every one of the roughly 30 PTCy patients who had 1-year posttransplant specimens underwent TRB sequencing. In 3 patients, TRB sequencing was also performed on up to roughly 3 more blood samples taken 2 to 5.2 years after transplant, and in a handful of patients, pretransplant blood was also TRB-sequenced. TRA and TRB clonality were tightly correlated in ten or so samples, so subsequent TCR analyses focused on TRB only. Public TRB sequences were searched against a database of over 3,500 sequences associated with responses to pathogens, tumor antigens, self-antigens and alloantigens.

Comment on this clone: Its antigen has not been determined. Nothing much larger sits one base from this clone, and base qualities are not available.

TRB sequencing was run on genomic DNA with either the immunoSEQ assay at survey resolution or the hsTCRB kit. Per the original workflow: The immunoSEQ software handled the initial read processing, while the LymphoSeq R package was used for the repertoire analyses. Clonality was computed as 1 minus normalized Shannon entropy, and a Gini coefficient was also calculated for each TRB dataset. Phenotypes of unsorted samples were inferred by mapping TRB sequences from sorted subsets of the recipient or donor onto the same recipient's unsorted samples. The table was pulled from immuneACCESS by TCRdb, which kept in-frame rearrangements only. Such tables lose some clones; where checked, under half of the loss comes from unresolved V genes, and the rest has no known cause. For V, J and clone size, that table is used; D and trimming come from the DNA. The table shows some 46,000 clones here, with no singletons. The ten top clones hold roughly 2.1% of the sample.

From the cysteine through the phenylalanine, the CDR3 covers 15 amino acids. Only the CDR3 region is kept as DNA, spanning 45 bases read in frame from base 1. The V and J ends are trimmed by 2 bases and 8 bases, leaving 13 bases between them. The CDR1 and CDR2 encoded by the germline V gene are SGHAT and FQNNGV. On the day of marrow donation, related bone marrow donors gave peripheral blood samples. Mononuclear cells from peripheral blood and bone marrow were separated by Ficoll-Hypaque density centrifugation and then cryopreserved. What the work shows at the level of the full study, not this receptor alone: The TRB repertoires of T cells infiltrating skin or GI tract showed only limited overlap with the TRB repertoires of T cells in blood. Donor-recipient similarity was low at 1-2 months but rose over the first year, and later blood repertoires were often dominated by donor CD8+ memory clones. Across approximately 45 patients, TRB clonality was highly associated with recipient CMV seropositivity and CMV reactivation, and PTCy diversity was similar to diversity in CNI/methotrexate controls.

This receptor chain uses TRBV11-2 and TRBJ1-6; the D gene lacks a confident call. The origin of this receptor is a man in his forties in good health, CMV-negative, and a related stem cell transplant donor. Sequencing was done on a sample of PBMCs. Here is the DNA: TGTGCCAGCAGCTTAAACCCCCGGGAGCATTCACCCCTCCACTTT. This sequence encodes CASSLNPREHSPLHF.